The table lists the clone carrying this T cell receptor (beta chain) with a count of one. What it binds is not known. This entry is derived from a study of cytomegalovirus exposure and HLA in healthy donors. Study-wide findings and caveats: V- and J-gene trimming in TCR beta was tied to a missense DCLRE1C variant by an analysis performed later. It was taken for granted in presence/absence analyses that sequencing depth across donors was roughly uniform.

PCR was performed using 60 Vbeta and 13 Jbeta primers. The repertoire was sequenced with immunoSEQ multiplex PCR; TCRdb's copy has only in-frame clones and lacks some. The sample lists roughly 100,000 clones, around 82% occurring once. Germline CDR1 reads SGHVS; CDR2 reads FQNEAQ. The length of the CDR3 is 16 residues. The V gene lost 5 bases and the J gene lost 1 base, with 17 bases spanning the gap. This receptor was identified in a man aged 45-65 years in good health and CMV-seronegative. The V gene is TRBV7-8, the J gene TRBJ1-1; D is perhaps TRBD1 (5 bases). The sequenced sample consisted of PBMCs. The CDR3 is CASSPSPPTGNTEAFF. In DNA, the CDR3 is TGTGCCAGCAGCCCCTCCCCTCCTACAGGGAACACTGAAGCTTTCTTT.